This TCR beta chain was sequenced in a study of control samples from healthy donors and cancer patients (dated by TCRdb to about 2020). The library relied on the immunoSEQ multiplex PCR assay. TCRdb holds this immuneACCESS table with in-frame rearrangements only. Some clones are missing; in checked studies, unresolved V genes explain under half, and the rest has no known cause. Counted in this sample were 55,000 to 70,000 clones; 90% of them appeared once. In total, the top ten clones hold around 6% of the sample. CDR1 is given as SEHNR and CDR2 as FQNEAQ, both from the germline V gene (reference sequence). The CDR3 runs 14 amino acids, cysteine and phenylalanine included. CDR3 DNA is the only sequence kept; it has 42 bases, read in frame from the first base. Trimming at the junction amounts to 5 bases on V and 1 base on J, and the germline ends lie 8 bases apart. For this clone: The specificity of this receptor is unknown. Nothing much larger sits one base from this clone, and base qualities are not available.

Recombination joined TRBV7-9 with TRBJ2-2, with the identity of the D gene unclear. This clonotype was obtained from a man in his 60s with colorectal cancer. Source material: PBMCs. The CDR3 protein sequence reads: CASSPNKNTGELFF. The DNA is TGTGCCAGCAGCCCAAACAAGAACACCGGGGAGCTGTTTTTT.